The rows below give T cell receptor beta chains drawn from one sample of a study of T cell repertoires in cytomegalovirus infection. TCRdb fed the reads into MiXCR, producing one record per CDR3 protein. This sample yields 900,000 to 950,000 distinct CDR3 sequences, of which more than 25% are seen a single time; about 14% belongs to the top ten. No cognate antigen is known for these TCRs. Sample: cultured CD8+ T cells from PBMCs, taken from culture after CMV antigen stimulation. The receptors were gathered from a human donor in good health (CMV status not recorded). Some clones in this sample may be carry-over from other donors' samples. Both conserved end residues are part of each CDR3. D genes are given only for firm matches. Only part of the rows carry a size: once, few, many, or a class if the clone is expanded.

D gene	V gene	clone size	J gene	CDR3 DNA	CDR3 protein
TRBD2	TRBV6-2/TRBV6-3	few	TRBJ2-3	TGTGCCAGCAGTTTCCTCACCCTAGCGGGCACAGATACGCAGTATTTT	CASSFLTLAGTDTQYF
TRBD1	TRBV10-3	NA	TRBJ2-7	TGTGCCATCAGTGACAGGACAGGGGGAAACGAGCAGTACTTC	CAISDRTGGNEQYF
TRBD1	TRBV12-3/TRBV12-4	many	TRBJ2-5	TGTGCCAGCAACACTTTTAACCAGGGGGCTCACCAAGAGACCCAGTACTTC	CASNTFNQGAHQETQYF
TRBD1	TRBV18	NA	TRBJ2-1	TGTGCCAGCTCCAGGGGGGACAGGGCCTCGGATGAGCAGTTCTTC	CASSRGDRASDEQFF
NA	TRBV12-3/TRBV12-4	NA	TRBJ2-1	TGTGCCAGCAGTTTAGAGGGACCAGCCAGCTCCTACAATGAGCAGTTCTTC	CASSLEGPASSYNEQFF
TRBD1	TRBV4-1	NA	TRBJ1-3	TGCGCCAGCAGCCAGGGCCTCGGGACAGGAAACATCATATATTTT	CASSQGLGTGNIIYF
NA	TRBV2	few	TRBJ1-1	TGTGCCAGCAAAGACCCAGGGGAGAACACTGAAGCTTTCTTT	CASKDPGENTEAFF
NA	TRBV13	NA	TRBJ2-1	TGTGCCAGCAGCCACACAGATTTCTCCTACAATGAGCAGTTCTTC	CASSHTDFSYNEQFF
NA	TRBV7-6	NA	TRBJ1-2	TGTGCCAGCAGCTTGGGCAGGGGCGCTGGCTACACCTTC	CASSLGRGAGYTF
NA	TRBV12-3/TRBV12-4	few	TRBJ2-1	TGTGCCAGCACCCGGTCAGATACGCCAGAAGAGGAGCAGTTCTTC	CASTRSDTPEEEQFF
TRBD1	TRBV20-1	few	TRBJ1-5	TGCAGTGCTAGTCGGACAGGAGACTATAGCAATCAGCCCCAGCATTTT	CSASRTGDYSNQPQHF
TRBD1	TRBV20-1	few	TRBJ1-1	TGCAGTGCTAGTAGCAGGGGGGGGACTGAAGCTTTCTTT	CSASSRGGTEAFF